The 27 T cell receptor beta chains given below trace back to one sample, sequenced in a study of cytotoxic CD8 clonotypes in ibrutinib-treated CLL. The method was immunoSEQ multiplex PCR; TCRdb's version includes in-frame clones alone and lacks a portion of them. This sample yields fewer than 300,000 clones, of which 60% to 80% are seen a single time; around 5.1% belongs to the top ten. Sequencing was performed on PBMCs, taken at disease progression, from a patient treated with ibrutinib. The receptors shown here come from a human donor with chronic lymphocytic leukemia.

The J gene is TRBJ1-1, the V gene TRBV6-5; D not resolved. Trimming shortened V by 2 bases and J by 5 bases, and 9 bases separated the two germline ends. The germline V gene has CDR1 MNHEY and CDR2 SVGAGI. The CDR3 has 13 amino acids. The CDR3 sequence: CASSYIRGTEAFF. The DNA of the CDR3 is TGTGCCAGCAGTTACATACGGGGTACTGAAGCTTTCTTT.

This clone was counted between two and nine times. The V gene is TRBV5-1, the J gene TRBJ1-1; D is undetermined. The germline gives CDR1 SGHRS, CDR2 YFSETQ. Trimming removed 0 bases from V and 8 bases from J, with 8 bases in between. The CDR3 runs to 12 residues. CDR3: CASSLDALEAFF. The CDR3 DNA follows: TGCGCCAGCAGCTTGGATGCTTTAGAAGCTTTCTTT.

This clone was seen many times. The J gene is TRBJ2-3, the V gene TRBV4-1; unclear D gene. V was trimmed by 0 bases and J by 2 bases, leaving 9 bases between them. The CDR3 covers 15 residues. CDR1 is MGHRA and CDR2 is YSYEKL in the germline V gene. The CDR3 loop reads CASSQDGRATDTQYF. As DNA, the CDR3 is TGCGCCAGCAGCCAAGATGGTAGGGCCACAGATACGCAGTATTTT.

V usage is TRBV14 and J usage is TRBJ2-7; perhaps TRBD2 as D (6 bases). The germline CDR1 and CDR2 sequences are SGHDN and FVKESK. V lost 1 base to trimming and J lost 4 bases, with 11 bases between them. CDR3 size: 14 residues. CDR3 coding DNA: TGTGCCAGCAGCCAAGGTGCAGGGAGGTACGAGCAGTACTTC. This codes for CASSQGAGRYEQYF. Filled out from reference TRBV14 and TRBJ2-7, the complete variable domain reads EAGVTQFPSHSVIEKGQTVTLRCDPISGHDNLYWYRRVMGKEIKFLLHFVKESKQDESGMPNNRFLAERTGGTYSTLKVQPAELEDSGVYFCASSQGAGRYEQYFGPGTRLTVT.

The chain is built from TRBV15 and TRBJ2-6; TRBD1 agrees at 8 bases. Looked up from germline, CDR1 is LNHNV and CDR2 is YYDKDF (reference sequence). CDR3 length: 18 amino acids. V lost 1 base to trimming and J lost 1 base; unmatched junction nucleotides: 6. As DNA, the CDR3 is TGTGCCACCAGCAGAGGAAACAGGGGGAGGTCTGGGGCCAACGTCCTGACTTTC. It specifies CATSRGNRGRSGANVLTF.

V is TRBV6-1 and J is TRBJ1-5; the D is unclear. Trimming stripped 3 bases from V and 1 base from J, with 10 bases between. Germline V gene lookup returns CDR1 MNHNS and CDR2 SASEGT. The length of the CDR3 is 15 residues. The CDR3: CASSDNGLSNQPQHF. The CDR3 coding sequence is TGTGCCAGCAGTGATAACGGCCTGAGCAATCAGCCCCAGCATTTT.

The V gene is TRBV19, the J gene TRBJ1-2, with D hard to call. V was clipped by 3 bases and J by 1 base, with 9 bases between them. Germline loops: CDR1 LNHDA, CDR2 SQIVND (reference sequence). This CDR3 has 14 amino acids. CDR3 sequence reads: CASSMRAINYGYTF. CDR3 DNA: TGTGCCAGTAGTATGAGGGCCATTAACTATGGCTACACCTTC.

V gene TRBV5-1 combines with J gene TRBJ1-4; 9 bases map to TRBD1. The CDR3 runs to 15 residues. Germline-derived CDR1 and CDR2 are SGHRS and YFSETQ. With V trimmed by 5 bases and J by 7 bases, 9 bases remained unmatched. This CDR3 reads CASRGTGGAGEKLFF. The CDR3, as DNA: TGCGCCAGCAGGGGCACAGGGGGCGCAGGTGAAAAACTGTTTTTT.

This chain connects TRBV6-5 to TRBJ1-1; a possible D gene is TRBD1 (6 bases). CDR1 is MNHEY, CDR2 SVGAGI, per germline. Between the trimmed V and J ends, which lost 6 bases and 4 bases, there was a span of 15 bases. The length of the CDR3 is 14 residues. The CDR3 reads CASSGTTGSTEAFF. Here the CDR3 DNA reads TGTGCCAGCAGCGGGACAACAGGGAGCACTGAAGCTTTCTTT.

The chain couples TRBV7-7 to TRBJ2-5, with D tentatively TRBD2 (5 bases). Trimming stripped 5 bases from V and 5 bases from J, with 18 bases between. CDR3 length equals 15 residues. CDR1 is SSHAT, CDR2 FNYEAQ, per germline (reference sequence). DNA of the CDR3: TGTGCCAGCAGCAGGGAGAGGCGTCCGGGGGAGACCCAGTACTTC. Encoded protein: CASSRERRPGETQYF.

The gene calls are TRBV27 and TRBJ1-2; TRBD1 matches 7 bases. The CDR3 sequence is 13 residues long. Germline CDR1 MNHEY, CDR2 SMNVEV (reference sequence). V lost 4 bases, J lost 6 bases, and 5 bases stayed unmatched. The DNA for the CDR3 is TGTGCCAGCAGTTATCAGGGGGGGAATGGCTACACCTTC. Amino acids: CASSYQGGNGYTF.

The chain is built from TRBV19 and TRBJ2-7; no clear D. Germline assignment: CDR1 LNHDA and CDR2 SQIVND (reference sequence). V was shortened by 3 bases and J by 3 bases, with 12 bases between the two germline ends. The CDR3 extends over 14 amino acids. CDR3 sequence: CASSIGRNGYEQYF. DNA of the CDR3: TGTGCCAGTAGTATTGGTAGGAACGGCTACGAGCAGTACTTC.

The chain combines TRBV4-3 with TRBJ1-4; 7 bases line up with TRBD1. The CDR3 consists of 18 residues. Germline CDR1 reads LGHNA; CDR2 reads YSLEER. The V segment lost 0 bases and the J segment 2 bases; nucleotides outside the gene matches: 9. The CDR3 protein is CASSQDVLYRGTNEKLFF. The CDR3 DNA is TGCGCCAGCAGCCAAGATGTCCTCTACAGGGGTACTAATGAAAAACTGTTTTTT.

Only one count was recorded for this clone. The CDR3 DNA sequence: TGTGCCAGCAGCTTGCAGTTTTGGGGGTCTACGCAGTATTTT. Translated, it gives CASSLQFWGSTQYF. The J gene is TRBJ2-3, the V gene TRBV5-6; D is perhaps TRBD1 or TRBD2 (5 bases each). The V end lost 1 base, the J end lost 8 bases, and 14 bases lay between the germline ends. The CDR3 sequence is 14 residues long. CDR1 and CDR2 (germline): SGHDT, YYEEEE.

The V gene is TRBV5-4, the J gene TRBJ2-7, with 8 nucleotides matching TRBD1. V lost 4 bases to trimming and J lost 2 bases; unmatched junction nucleotides: 5. The CDR3 extends over 14 amino acids. CDR1 and CDR2 (germline): SGHNT, YYREEE (reference sequence). The CDR3 sequence: CASSPTTGAYEQYF. CDR3 sequence (DNA): TGTGCCAGCAGCCCCACGACAGGGGCCTACGAGCAGTACTTC. Supplemented by reference TRBV5-4 and TRBJ2-7, the full variable domain reads ETGVTQSPTHLIKTRGQQVTLRCSSQSGHNTVSWYQQALGQGPQFIFQYYREEENGRGNFPPRFSGLQFPNYSSELNVNALELDDSALYLCASSPTTGAYEQYFGPGTRLTVT.

This chain links TRBV11-1 with TRBJ2-3; D is ambiguous. Deletions cut 5 bases from V and 1 base from J, with 7 bases between. The CDR3 covers 13 residues. CDR1 is SGHAT, CDR2 FQDESV, per germline (reference sequence). CDR3 sequence: CASSLLRTDTQYF. DNA for the CDR3: TGTGCCAGCAGCCTCCTACGCACAGATACGCAGTATTTT.

The chain couples TRBV13 to TRBJ2-3, with 9 bases matching TRBD1. The V and J ends lost 5 bases and 4 bases, in that order; junction bases with no gene match: 10. The germline V gene encodes CDR1 PRHDT and CDR2 FYEKMQ (reference sequence). This CDR3 has 16 residues. The CDR3: CASSINRGQGPDTQYF. CDR3 sequence (DNA): TGTGCCAGCAGCATCAATCGGGGACAGGGCCCAGATACGCAGTATTTT. Using reference TRBV13 and TRBJ2-3 for the parts outside the CDR3, the full variable domain is AAGVIQSPRHLIKEKRETATLKCYPIPRHDTVYWYQQGPGQDPQFLISFYEKMQSDKGSIPDRFSAQQFSDYHSELNMSSLELGDSALYFCASSINRGQGPDTQYFGPGTRLTVL.

This sequence joins TRBV15 and TRBJ1-3; D not resolved. Trimming left V 3 bases short and J 0 bases short, with 15 bases between. Germline V gene data show CDR1 as LNHNV and CDR2 as YYDKDF (reference sequence). The CDR3 is 17 residues long. The CDR3 bases are TGTGCCACCAGCAGTGGCGTTGTGAAGTTCTCTGGAAACACCATATATTTT. Its protein product is CATSSGVVKFSGNTIYF. The full variable domain, completed using reference TRBV15 and TRBJ1-3, is DAMVIQNPRYQVTQFGKPVTLSCSQTLNHNVMYWYQQKSSQAPKLLFHYYDKDFNNEADTPDNFQSRRPNTSFCFLDIRSPGLGDTAMYLCATSSGVVKFSGNTIYFGEGSWLTVV.

V usage is TRBV18 and J usage is TRBJ2-3, with 8 positions matching TRBD1. Germline lookup yields CDR1 KGHSH and CDR2 LQKENI. Trimming cost V 3 bases and J 6 bases; bases outside gene matches: 8. This CDR3 is built from 15 residues. In DNA form, the CDR3 reads TGTGCCAGCTCACCGGTCAGGGGGCTTTCTGATACGCAGTATTTT. Its protein product is CASSPVRGLSDTQYF.

This sequence joins TRBV11-2 and TRBJ1-2, with TRBD1 identical over 7 bases. Germline values: CDR1 SGHAT, CDR2 FQNNGV. V shed 4 bases and J 0 bases; nucleotides not matched to a gene: 11. This CDR3 contains 17 residues. The CDR3 region is CASSYPTGIDPNYGYTF. The CDR3 nucleotides are TGTGCCAGCAGCTACCCGACAGGGATCGATCCTAACTATGGCTACACCTTC.

The chain has TRBV27 and TRBJ2-7; weak D call: TRBD2 (6 bases). The CDR3 has 15 amino acids. Per the germline V gene, CDR1 is MNHEY and CDR2 is SMNVEV (reference sequence). V shed 1 base and J shed 2 bases, with 12 bases lying between them. CDR3 sequence: CASSLFGGGPYEQYF. The CDR3, as DNA: TGTGCCAGCAGTTTATTCGGGGGAGGCCCCTACGAGCAGTACTTC.

In regard to this clone: Within the sample, other DNA sequences also encode this same CDR3. V and J are TRBV4-1 and TRBJ2-5; the match to TRBD1 covers 7 bases. Germline V gene lookup returns CDR1 MGHRA and CDR2 YSYEKL. Trimming cost V 5 bases and J 7 bases; bases outside gene matches: 10. This CDR3 is 14 amino acids long. The CDR3 here is CASSVTGRLGTQYF. The CDR3 DNA follows: TGCGCCAGCAGCGTGACAGGGCGGTTGGGGACCCAGTACTTC.

The rearrangement uses TRBV18 and TRBJ2-7; a weak D match, TRBD1 (5 bases). The germline V and J ends were trimmed by 6 bases and 0 bases, with 12 bases remaining between them. Germline V gene lookup returns CDR1 KGHSH and CDR2 LQKENI. The CDR3 is 14 amino acids. The CDR3 region has the DNA TGTGCCAGCTCGGACAAAAAAAGCTCCTACGAGCAGTACTTC. This translates into CASSDKKSSYEQYF.

The chain carries TRBV19 and TRBJ2-1; D ambiguous. The ends were cut back, 4 bases at V and 0 bases at J, with 10 bases in the middle. Germline values: CDR1 LNHDA, CDR2 SQIVND (reference sequence). The CDR3 is 15 amino acids. In nucleotides, the CDR3 is TGTGCCAGTAGTACAACTGCGAGCTCCTACAATGAGCAGTTCTTC. It codes for CASSTTASSYNEQFF.

The chain couples TRBV27 to TRBJ1-1; the D is unclear. Germline CDR1 reads MNHEY; CDR2 reads SMNVEV (reference sequence). Trimming cost V 5 bases and J 1 base, with 17 bases left between them. The CDR3 is made up of 16 amino acids. Here the CDR3 DNA reads TGTGCCAGCAGTCCCGCTGGACTCAAAGGGAACACTGAAGCTTTCTTT. Amino acid sequence: CASSPAGLKGNTEAFF.

The V gene is TRBV5-1, the J gene TRBJ2-1; possibly TRBD1 or TRBD2 for D (6 bases each). The V and J ends lost 3 bases and 3 bases respectively, with 13 bases between them. The CDR3 length is 15 residues. Looked up from germline, CDR1 is SGHRS and CDR2 is YFSETQ. CDR3 DNA: TGCGCCAGCAGCTCTTTCGGGGGCGACTACAATGAGCAGTTCTTC. Translated, it gives CASSSFGGDYNEQFF.

The chain is built from TRBV25-1 and TRBJ1-5; D is perhaps TRBD1 (6 bases). Deletions cut 2 bases from V and 6 bases from J, with 11 bases between. The CDR3 sequence is 14 residues long. Germline loops: CDR1 MGHDK, CDR2 SYGVNS. CDR3 nucleotide sequence: TGTGCCAGCAGTGAAGGGGGGGCTTCTCAGCCCCAGCATTTT. It yields the protein CASSEGGASQPQHF.